This T cell receptor beta chain is drawn from a study of graft-versus-host responses after intestinal transplantation. A note on this clone: Its antigen is as yet unknown.

TCRdb keeps only in-frame clones here, not all; method: immunoSEQ multiplex PCR. The sample lists more than 95,000 clones, less than 95% seen once, with approximately 0.17% in the top ten. Overall study findings and caveats: Marrow from the recipient contained GvH clones, some of which had appeared first in ileum or blood.

V lost 2 bases and J lost 3, with 10 bases in between. Looked up from germline, CDR1 is KGHSH and CDR2 is LQKENI. The CDR3 is 14 amino acids. This rearrangement joins TRBV18 to TRBJ1-1, with D hard to call. The TCR sequence derives from a human donor who received an intestinal transplant. The sequences come from unstimulated CD4+ T cells sorted from spleen or lymph node cells, collected before intestinal transplant. CDR3 protein: CASSPAGRDTEAFF. The CDR3 nucleotides are TGTGCCAGCTCACCAGCCGGGAGGGACACTGAAGCTTTCTTT.